The present T cell receptor beta chain was sequenced within a study of blood T cell repertoires in COVID-19. CDR1 SEHNR and CDR2 FQNEAQ come from the germline V gene (reference sequence). This CDR3 contains 15 residues. Trimming pared 5 bases from V and 8 bases from J, leaving 19 bases between. TCRdb's table, derived via immunoSEQ multiplex PCR, lists solely in-frame clones and lacks some. The sample carries a few hundred thousand clones, roughly 89% recorded once. The sequenced sample consisted of peripheral blood. The rearrangement links TRBV7-9 to TRBJ2-1; TRBD2 might be the D (6 bases). This receptor was obtained from a man aged 50-60 years with acute or convalescent COVID-19. The CDR3 reads CASSKGLPAGDEQFF. Written as DNA, the CDR3 is TGTGCCAGCAGCAAGGGACTCCCGGCGGGCGATGAGCAGTTCTTC.